These T cell receptor beta chains were read from a single sample in a study of monozygotic twins with inflammatory bowel disease. With the 5' RACE reads reprocessed, TCRdb shows one record per CDR3 protein and no DNA. This sample's table has about 160,000 distinct CDR3 sequences. The sequenced sample consisted of blood. These receptors were collected from a human donor with ulcerative colitis or Crohn's disease, or a healthy co-twin of an affected twin (not recorded which). Both conserved end residues are part of each CDR3. Only some rows state a clone size, as once, few, many or a class for expanded clones.

J gene: TRBJ2-7; clone size: NA; V gene: TRBV5-6; CDR3 protein: CASSPPDRGYEQYF
J gene: TRBJ2-1; clone size: NA; V gene: TRBV6-1; CDR3 protein: CASRSGKDYNEQFF
J gene: TRBJ1-2; clone size: NA; V gene: TRBV20-1; CDR3 protein: CSARRVDGYTF
J gene: TRBJ2-1; clone size: NA; V gene: TRBV25-1; CDR3 protein: CASSPTGTSGSSFF
J gene: TRBJ2-1; clone size: NA; V gene: TRBV12-3/TRBV12-4; CDR3 protein: CASTRPWAPQQFF
J gene: TRBJ1-1; clone size: NA; V gene: TRBV11-1; CDR3 protein: CASSPTGDTEAFF
J gene: TRBJ2-7; clone size: NA; V gene: TRBV20-1; CDR3 protein: CSARRLAGDPWF
J gene: TRBJ1-6; clone size: NA; V gene: TRBV20-1; CDR3 protein: CSAQGNSPLHF
J gene: TRBJ1-4; clone size: NA; V gene: TRBV18; CDR3 protein: CASSPRRQGRSDEKLFF
J gene: TRBJ2-3; clone size: NA; V gene: TRBV11-3; CDR3 protein: CASSMTSGRSTDTQYF
J gene: TRBJ1-5; clone size: NA; V gene: TRBV30; CDR3 protein: CAWSASQGDGQPQHF
J gene: TRBJ1-1; clone size: NA; V gene: TRBV19; CDR3 protein: CASTEGESTEAFF
J gene: TRBJ2-3; clone size: NA; V gene: TRBV18; CDR3 protein: CASSPADRGEQIRQYF
J gene: TRBJ1-6; clone size: NA; V gene: TRBV15; CDR3 protein: CATSRGPGTVSPLHF
J gene: TRBJ1-4; clone size: NA; V gene: TRBV12-3/TRBV12-4; CDR3 protein: CASSLGPQGASEKLFF
J gene: TRBJ1-1; clone size: NA; V gene: TRBV19; CDR3 protein: CASSPIRGSNTEAFF
J gene: TRBJ2-1; clone size: NA; V gene: TRBV7-6; CDR3 protein: CASSWTSADNEQFF
J gene: TRBJ1-2; clone size: NA; V gene: TRBV12-3/TRBV12-4; CDR3 protein: CASSSRVGIYGYTF
J gene: TRBJ2-2; clone size: NA; V gene: TRBV10-3; CDR3 protein: CAIKGVTGAEAGELFF
J gene: TRBJ2-7; clone size: NA; V gene: TRBV7-2; CDR3 protein: CASSLGFHVDEQYF
J gene: TRBJ2-3; clone size: NA; V gene: TRBV5-1; CDR3 protein: CASSRALPSTDTQYF
J gene: TRBJ1-1; clone size: NA; V gene: TRBV19; CDR3 protein: CACSIRNTEAFF
J gene: TRBJ2-7; clone size: NA; V gene: TRBV29-1; CDR3 protein: CSVFPPRLGIDEQYF
J gene: TRBJ1-4; clone size: NA; V gene: TRBV20-1; CDR3 protein: CSASINEKLFF
J gene: TRBJ2-1; clone size: NA; V gene: TRBV12-5; CDR3 protein: CASGLDVAETFNEQFF
J gene: TRBJ2-3; clone size: NA; V gene: TRBV7-2; CDR3 protein: CASSLVVAVLNTQYF
J gene: TRBJ2-2; clone size: NA; V gene: TRBV6-5; CDR3 protein: CASRTLGTGELFF
J gene: TRBJ2-1; clone size: NA; V gene: TRBV19; CDR3 protein: CASSVQNPRYNEQFF
J gene: TRBJ2-5; clone size: NA; V gene: TRBV27; CDR3 protein: CASSLTLAGVVETQYF
J gene: TRBJ1-6; clone size: NA; V gene: TRBV5-6; CDR3 protein: CASSLASRDSPLHF
J gene: TRBJ2-1; clone size: NA; V gene: TRBV11-1; CDR3 protein: CASSLLRDRGDEQFF
J gene: TRBJ2-1; clone size: medium-sized; V gene: TRBV18; CDR3 protein: CASSLGQGDSYNEQFF
J gene: TRBJ2-3; clone size: NA; V gene: TRBV29-1; CDR3 protein: CSVEDGSGRASTDTQYF
J gene: TRBJ2-6; clone size: NA; V gene: TRBV6-5; CDR3 protein: CASSYTIESGANVLTF
J gene: TRBJ1-2; clone size: NA; V gene: TRBV6-5; CDR3 protein: CASSLQGHYGYTF
J gene: TRBJ1-5; clone size: NA; V gene: TRBV25-1; CDR3 protein: CASSESGTANQPQHF